The clone carrying this TCR beta chain was counted only a few times. Its antigen is not known. The data stem from a study of T cell responses to AZD1222 COVID-19 vaccine. The study's findings and limits: Two AZD1222 administrations were followed by greater Spike-specific TCR breadth and depth.

The V and J ends lost 0 bases and 9 bases respectively, with 16 bases between them. The CDR3 spans 15 residues. Germline loops: CDR1 SGDLS, CDR2 YYNGEE. Clones were sequenced by immunoSEQ multiplex PCR, and TCRdb holds only the in-frame ones, with some missing. Of about 83,000 clones in the sample, 86% were seen once. The receptor's source is an adult in good health. The sequenced sample was peripheral blood, obtained on day 0 of AZD1222 vaccination. The V and J genes are TRBV9 and TRBJ2-1; a weak D match, TRBD2 (6 bases). CDR3 sequence: CASSVERLGVGEQFF. DNA for the CDR3: TGTGCCAGCAGCGTAGAACGACTAGGGGTCGGTGAGCAGTTCTTC.